This TCR beta chain was documented in a study of Graves' ophthalmopathy and Graves' hyperthyroidism. Establishment of the diagnosis relied upon clinical symptoms, serum thyroxine, TRAb, thyroid ultrasound and orbital computed tomography. Trimming removed 1 base from V and 0 bases from J, with 13 bases in between. From germline, CDR1 is MGHDK and CDR2 SYGVNS. The CDR3 spans 17 residues. RNA transcripts yielded amplified TCR beta CDR3 regions. An opening RT-PCR round employed HTBI primers and preceded a second-round multiplex PCR. MiXCR, applied by TCRdb to the multiplex PCR reads, yields one record per CDR3 protein. Of 600,000 to 950,000 distinct CDR3 sequences listed, around 40% were seen once; the top ten hold 44%.

This TCR derives from an adult man with Graves' ophthalmopathy. Sequenced input: peripheral blood. The chain recombines TRBV25-1 with TRBJ1-3, with D possibly matching TRBD1 (5 bases). Written as DNA, the CDR3 is TGTGCCAGCAGTGAATGGGGCAGTCGAGACTCTGGAAACACCATATATTTT. It specifies CASSEWGSRDSGNTIYF. The full variable domain, completed using reference TRBV25-1 and TRBJ1-3, is EADIYQTPRYLVIGTGKKITLECSQTMGHDKMYWYQQDPGMELHLIHYSYGVNSTEKGDLSSESTVSRIRTEHFPLTLESARPSHTSQYLCASSEWGSRDSGNTIYFGEGSWLTVV.